This T cell receptor beta chain was identified in a study of post-analysis software for immune sequencing data. For the study at large: Patients with relapsing-remitting, secondary progressive and progressive-relapsing multiple sclerosis courses were all represented.

About this clonotype: Antigen: not known.

Study conclusions and caveats: A few TRBV segments (TRBV5-6, TRBV5-1 and TRBV20-1 among them) occurred more frequently in patients than in controls.

The germline gives CDR1 SGHAT, CDR2 FQNNGV. Deletions cut 3 bases from V and 4 bases from J, with 9 bases between. The CDR3 is made up of 13 amino acids. Presence of unique molecular identifiers characterized the TCR beta cDNA libraries. TCRdb itself ran the PCR reads through MiXCR, one entry per CDR3 protein. The sample includes hundreds of thousands of distinct CDR3 sequences, 25% to 30% seen only once; the top ten take 0.5% to 0.6%. The sample taken for sequencing was blood. V usage is TRBV11-2 and J usage is TRBJ1-2; possibly TRBD1 for D (5 bases). The clonotype originates from a girl aged 5 to 17 with multiple sclerosis. CDR3 amino acids: CASSFARGYGYTF. CDR3 bases: TGTGCCAGCAGCTTTGCGAGGGGCTATGGCTACACCTTC. The whole variable domain, filled in from reference TRBV11-2 and TRBJ1-2, reads EAGVAQSPRYKIIEKRQSVAFWCNPISGHATLYWYQQILGQGPKLLIQFQNNGVVDDSQLPKDRFSAERLKGVDSTLKIQPAKLEDSAVYLCASSFARGYGYTFGSGTRLTVV.